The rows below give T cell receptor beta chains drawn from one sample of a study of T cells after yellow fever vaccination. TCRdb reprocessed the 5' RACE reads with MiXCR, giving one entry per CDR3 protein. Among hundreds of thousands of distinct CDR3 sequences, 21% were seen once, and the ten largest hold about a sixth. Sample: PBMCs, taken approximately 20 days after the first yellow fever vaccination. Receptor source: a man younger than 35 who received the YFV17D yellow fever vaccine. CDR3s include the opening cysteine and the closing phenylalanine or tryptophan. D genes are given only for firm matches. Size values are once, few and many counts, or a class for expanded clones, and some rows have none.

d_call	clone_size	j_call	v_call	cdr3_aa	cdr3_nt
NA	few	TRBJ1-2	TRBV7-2	CASSLAPTRVGYGYTF	TGTGCCAGCAGCTTAGCCCCAACAAGGGTGGGTTATGGCTACACCTTC
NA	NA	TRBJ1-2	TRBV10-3	CAISGGWQGRYGYTF	TGTGCCATCAGTGGCGGGTGGCAGGGGAGATATGGCTACACCTTC
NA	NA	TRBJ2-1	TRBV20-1	CSARGDRRWAGEQFF	TGCAGTGCTAGGGGCGACAGGCGCTGGGCGGGTGAGCAGTTCTTC
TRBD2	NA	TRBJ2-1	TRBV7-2	CASSTLAVPYNEQFF	TGTGCCAGCAGCACACTAGCGGTTCCCTACAATGAGCAGTTCTTC
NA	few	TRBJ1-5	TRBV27	CASSLAGARGPQHF	TGTGCCAGCAGTCTCGCAGGAGCTCGGGGGCCCCAGCATTTT
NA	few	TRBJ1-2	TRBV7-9	CASSSSGLPYGYTF	TGTGCCAGCAGCTCCAGCGGCCTCCCCTATGGCTACACCTTC
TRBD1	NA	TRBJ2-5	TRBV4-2	CASSRTGGLETQYF	TGTGCCAGCAGCCGGACAGGGGGTTTGGAGACCCAGTACTTC
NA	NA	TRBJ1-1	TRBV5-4	CASSLVGTVEAFF	TGTGCCAGCAGCTTGGTGGGGACGGTTGAAGCTTTCTTT
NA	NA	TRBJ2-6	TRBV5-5	CASSLYQNTNSGANVLTF	TGTGCCAGCAGCTTGTACCAGAATACAAACTCTGGGGCCAACGTCCTGACTTTC
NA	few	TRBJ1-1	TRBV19	CASKQGMDTEAFF	TGTGCCAGTAAACAGGGTATGGACACTGAAGCTTTCTTT
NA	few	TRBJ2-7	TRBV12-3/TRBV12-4	CASSHQVTYEQYF	TGTGCCAGCAGTCACCAGGTCACCTACGAGCAGTACTTC
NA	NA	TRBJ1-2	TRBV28	CASSSTAYGYTF	TGTGCCAGCAGTTCGACAGCCTATGGCTACACCTTC
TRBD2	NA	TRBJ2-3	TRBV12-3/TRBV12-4	CASSFYSSGSTDTQYF	TGTGCCAGCAGTTTTTATTCTAGCGGGAGCACAGATACGCAGTATTTT
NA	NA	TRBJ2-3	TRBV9	CASSVYPGNTQYF	TGTGCCAGCAGTGTTTATCCGGGTAATACGCAGTATTTT
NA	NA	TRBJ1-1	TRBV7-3	CASKGGQNTEAFF	TGTGCCAGCAAGGGGGGGCAGAACACTGAAGCTTTCTTT
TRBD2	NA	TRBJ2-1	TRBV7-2	CASSSHGGAGYNEQFF	TGTGCCAGCAGCTCGCACGGGGGGGCGGGCTACAATGAGCAGTTCTTC
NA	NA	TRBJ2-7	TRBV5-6	CASSFVGSSEQYF	TGTGCCAGCAGCTTTGTAGGCAGTTCCGAGCAGTACTTC
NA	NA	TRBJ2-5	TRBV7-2	CASATHGTRETHF	TGTGCCAGCGCCACCCACGGGACAAGAGAGACACACTTC
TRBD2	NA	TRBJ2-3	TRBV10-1	CASSGRGTSTADTQYF	TGCGCCAGCAGTGGACGGGGGACTAGCACCGCAGATACGCAGTATTTT
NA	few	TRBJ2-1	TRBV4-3	CASSQELRVSYNEQFF	TGCGCCAGCAGCCAAGAGTTGCGGGTCTCCTACAATGAGCAGTTCTTC
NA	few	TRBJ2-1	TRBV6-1	CASSGTFTGWIF	TGTGCCAGCAGTGGGACTTTTACGGGGTGGATCTTC
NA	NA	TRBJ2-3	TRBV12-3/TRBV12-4	CASKQDQADTQYF	TGTGCCAGCAAACAGGACCAGGCAGATACGCAGTATTTT
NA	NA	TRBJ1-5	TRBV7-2	CASSLASGEGPPPQHF	TGTGCCAGCAGCTTAGCGAGTGGGGAGGGTCCGCCGCCCCAGCATTTT
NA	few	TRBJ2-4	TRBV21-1	CASSKYRGPKNIQYF	TGTGCCAGCAGCAAATACCGGGGGCCCAAAAACATTCAGTACTTC
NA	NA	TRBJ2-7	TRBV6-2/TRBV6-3	CASTTAGIVYEQYF	TGTGCCAGCACCACGGCGGGGATAGTCTACGAGCAGTACTTC
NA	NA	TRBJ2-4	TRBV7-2	CASSLRLGPTDKNIQYF	TGTGCCAGCAGCTTAAGGTTAGGTCCGACTGACAAAAACATTCAGTACTTC
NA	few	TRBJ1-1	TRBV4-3	CASSQDWDDGAFF	TGCGCCAGCAGCCAAGATTGGGATGACGGAGCTTTCTTT
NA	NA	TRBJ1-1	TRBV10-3	CATTPGRTEAFF	TGTGCCACGACACCCGGACGGACTGAAGCTTTCTTT
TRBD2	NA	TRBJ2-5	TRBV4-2	CASARLAGFEETQYF	TGTGCCAGCGCGCGACTAGCGGGGTTCGAGGAGACCCAGTACTTC